This T cell receptor beta chain was captured in a study of T cell changes during pregnancy in multiple sclerosis. V was trimmed by 1 base and J by 6 bases, leaving 5 bases between them. This CDR3 is built from 12 residues. CDR1 and CDR2 (germline): KGHSH, LQKENI. TCRdb keeps only in-frame clones here, not all; method: immunoSEQ multiplex PCR. The table lists about 72,000 clones, 90% to 95% of them singletons. Sequencing used peripheral blood, obtained in the third trimester of pregnancy. The chain carries TRBV18 and TRBJ2-3; D unclear. This clonotype was obtained from a female donor in good health, enrolled as a control in a pregnancy study. The CDR3 nucleotides read TGTGCCAGCTCACCACTCGGGGATACGCAGTATTTT. It codes for CASSPLGDTQYF.